What follows are 16 T cell receptor beta chains derived from one specimen sequenced in a study of CD8 T cells in ankylosing spondylitis. Study-level results: Ankylosing spondylitis blood seemed to carry a telltale TCR beta motif made of several highly homologous variants.

TCRdb itself ran the 5' RACE reads through MiXCR, one entry per CDR3 protein. The table lists some 400,000 distinct CDR3 sequences, about 20% of them singletons, with around 16% in the top ten. These TCRs are of unknown antigen specificity. Sequences were obtained from blood, either unsorted or a sorted T cell fraction (not recorded which). All receptors derive from a male donor with ankylosing spondylitis.

This clonotype has just a few counts. The CDR3 nucleotides read TGTGCCAGCAGTTACTCGAGCAGAGGTGATAGCAATCAGCCCCAGCATTTT. Translating it yields CASSYSSRGDSNQPQHF. The V call is TRBV6-5, the J call TRBJ1-5; D not certain. The CDR3 runs 17 residues. Germline V CDR1 and CDR2: MNHEY, SVGAGI. V was clipped by 0 bases and J by 0 bases, with 12 bases between them.

The chain couples TRBV12-3 or TRBV12-4 to TRBJ2-2, with 11 bases aligning to TRBD2. The CDR3 covers 16 residues. V lost 5 bases to trimming and J lost 7 bases; unmatched junction nucleotides: 9. The CDR3 protein is CASSPVAGGPVGELFF. The CDR3 DNA reads TGTGCCAGCAGTCCAGTAGCGGGAGGGCCGGTCGGGGAGCTGTTTTTT.

V gene TRBV3-1 combines with J gene TRBJ1-4; TRBD1 aligns across 8 bases. Germline V gene sequence: CDR1 LGHDT, CDR2 YNNKEL (reference sequence). The CDR3 runs to 15 residues. Germline trimming cut 4 bases from V and 3 bases from J; bases unmatched to any gene: 4. The CDR3, as DNA: TGTGCCAGCAGCCGAGCGGACAGGGCTAATGAAAAACTGTTTTTT. Protein sequence: CASSRADRANEKLFF.

This clonotype was seen many times. The chain uses TRBV12-3 or TRBV12-4 and TRBJ1-1, with a possible D match to TRBD1 (5 bases). With 6 bases removed from V and 7 bases from J, the gap between germline ends came to 27 bases. This CDR3 region has 17 residues. CDR3 amino acids: CASSRGANRKSRDEAFF. In DNA, the CDR3 is TGTGCCAGCAGCCGAGGGGCCAACAGGAAGTCCCGGGATGAAGCTTTCTTT.

The V call is TRBV10-2, the J call TRBJ1-5; D may be TRBD1 (5 bases). From germline, CDR1 is WSHSY and CDR2 SAAADI. V lost 6 bases and J 0 bases, leaving 9 bases between the germline ends. The CDR3 is 14 amino acids. CDR3 region: CASSPTVSNQPQHF. The CDR3 DNA follows: TGCGCCAGCAGCCCGACAGTTAGCAATCAGCCCCAGCATTTT.

This sequence joins TRBV10-3 and TRBJ2-7; TRBD1 agrees at 8 bases. The germline gives CDR1 ENHRY, CDR2 SYGVKD. This CDR3 is built from 14 residues. The V segment lost 11 bases and the J segment 4 bases; nucleotides outside the gene matches: 13. CDR3 bases: TGTGCCTGCGGGACAGGCACCGGGTTTTACGAGCAGTACTTC. Amino acids: CACGTGTGFYEQYF.

This clonotype was seen at least ten times. This sequence joins TRBV7-6 and TRBJ1-4; D is perhaps TRBD1 (6 bases). The CDR3 length is 16 residues. CDR1 SGHVS and CDR2 FNYEAQ come from the germline V gene. Trimming left V 0 bases short and J 7 bases short, with 15 bases between. The CDR3, as DNA: TGTGCCAGCAGCTTAGCCTACAGGGTAAAGGGTGAAAAACTGTTTTTT. As protein: CASSLAYRVKGEKLFF.

The chain links TRBV9 to TRBJ1-3; 7 bases agree with TRBD1. J lost 1 base, V lost 4 bases, and 11 bases had no gene match. Germline CDR1 is SGDLS and CDR2 is YYNGEE. The length of the CDR3 is 17 residues. The CDR3 is CASSIRTGSASGNTIYF. The CDR3 nucleotides are TGTGCCAGCAGCATCAGGACAGGCTCTGCGTCTGGAAACACCATATATTTT.

The chain couples TRBV7-9 to TRBJ2-1; no reliable D call. The V gene's germline CDR1 is SEHNR and CDR2 FQNEAQ (reference sequence). There are 14 residues in the CDR3. V was clipped by 3 bases and J by 6 bases, with 12 bases between them. CDR3 sequence: CASSFFLGFNEQFF. The CDR3 region has the DNA TGTGCCAGCAGCTTCTTTCTAGGCTTCAATGAGCAGTTCTTC.

This clonotype has a handful of counts. The rearrangement links TRBV2 to TRBJ2-7, with a tentative D call TRBD2 (6 bases). The CDR3 totals 13 residues. In germline, CDR1 is SNHLY, CDR2 FYNNEI. V was cut by 8 bases and J by 3 bases, with 14 bases left in between. This CDR3 reads CASGGTLNYEQYF. CDR3 sequence (DNA): TGTGCCAGCGGCGGGACCTTAAACTACGAGCAGTACTTC.

In this sample, this clonotype turned up a few times. The rearrangement uses TRBV12-3 or TRBV12-4 and TRBJ2-5; maybe TRBD1 (6 bases). The CDR3 sequence is 15 residues long. The V end was cut by 0 bases, the J end by 5 bases, with 13 bases between. The CDR3: CASSLALTGTETQYF. CDR3 in DNA: TGTGCCAGCAGTTTAGCGCTAACAGGGACCGAGACCCAGTACTTC.

The chain joins TRBV9 to TRBJ2-2; maybe TRBD2 (5 bases). With 0 bases removed from V and 5 bases from J, the gap between germline ends came to 11 bases. Germline values: CDR1 SGDLS, CDR2 YYNGEE. CDR3 length equals 15 residues. The CDR3 DNA reads TGTGCCAGCAGCGTAGAAGGATCGGGGACCGGGGAGCTGTTTTTT. This translates into CASSVEGSGTGELFF.

This clonotype was found a few times. The chain recombines TRBV7-2 with TRBJ1-4; D may be TRBD1 (5 bases). Per the germline V gene, CDR1 is SGHTA and CDR2 is FQGNSA. There are 15 residues in the CDR3. Trimming pared 6 bases from V and 2 bases from J, leaving 13 bases between. CDR3 amino acids: CASRDQGTTNEKLFF. Written as DNA, the CDR3 is TGTGCCAGCAGAGATCAGGGAACGACTAATGAAAAACTGTTTTTT.

DNA for the CDR3: TGTGCCAGCACCCGACGGGAGAACTACGAGCAGTACTTC. It codes for CASTRRENYEQYF. This sequence joins TRBV7-2 and TRBJ2-7; maybe TRBD2 (6 bases). With 7 bases removed from V and 3 bases from J, the gap between germline ends came to 13 bases. The CDR3 has 13 residues. CDR1 is SGHTA, CDR2 FQGNSA, per germline.

The chain joins TRBV20-1 to TRBJ1-2; TRBD1 agrees at 8 bases. This CDR3 has 12 residues. CDR1 and CDR2 (germline): DFQATT, SNEGSKA (reference sequence). Trimming cost V 6 bases and J 4 bases; bases outside gene matches: 4. CDR3 nucleotide sequence: TGCAGTGCAAAGACAGGGGCCTATGGCTACACCTTC. Protein: CSAKTGAYGYTF.

This clonotype came up a few times. The CDR3 region is CSGGFLPNIQYF. The CDR3 coding sequence is TGCAGCGGAGGATTTCTCCCAAACATTCAGTACTTC. The chain has TRBV29-1 and TRBJ2-4; D not certain. The V and J ends lost 7 bases and 6 bases respectively, with 13 bases between them. CDR1 SQVTM and CDR2 ANQGSEA come from the germline V gene. CDR3 size: 12 residues.